These T cell receptor beta chains were read from a single sample in a study of shared clonotypes between healthy human individuals. TCRdb's table, derived via immunoSEQ multiplex PCR, lists solely in-frame clones and lacks some. The sample lists approximately 590,000 clones, 95% to 96% occurring once. What was sequenced was naive CD8+ T cells sorted from blood. Receptors originate from a woman in her 30s in good health. CDR3s include the opening cysteine and the closing phenylalanine or tryptophan. Fields, in order: CDR3 protein, CDR3 DNA, D gene, clone size, J gene, V gene. A D gene is named only where the DNA matches it firmly. Rows give clone size only sometimes, using once, few, many, or a class for an expanded clone.

CDR3aa: CASSQEDVGGQETQYF
CDR3nt: TGCGCCAGCAGCCAAGAGGATGTGGGAGGGCAAGAGACCCAGTACTTC
d_gene: TRBD2
abundance: -
j_gene: TRBJ2-5
v_gene: TRBV4-1

CDR3aa: CASSLDRGTYNEQFF
CDR3nt: TGTGCCAGCAGCTTGGACAGGGGGACCTACAATGAGCAGTTCTTC
d_gene: TRBD1
abundance: -
j_gene: TRBJ2-1
v_gene: TRBV11-1

CDR3aa: CASSLAFENTEAFF
CDR3nt: TGCGCCAGCAGCTTGGCATTTGAGAACACTGAAGCTTTCTTT
d_gene: -
abundance: -
j_gene: TRBJ1-1
v_gene: TRBV5-1

CDR3aa: CASSSDRERDLGGYTF
CDR3nt: TGTGCCAGCAGCTCGGACAGGGAAAGGGACTTGGGTGGCTACACCTTC
d_gene: TRBD1
abundance: -
j_gene: TRBJ1-2
v_gene: TRBV7-9

CDR3aa: CASRGDREGDTEAFF
CDR3nt: TGTGCCAGCAGGGGGGACAGGGAGGGAGACACTGAAGCTTTCTTT
d_gene: TRBD1
abundance: -
j_gene: TRBJ1-1
v_gene: TRBV2

CDR3aa: CASDGSLVGQDRSTDTQYF
CDR3nt: TGTGCCAGCGATGGGTCCTTAGTGGGACAGGACCGAAGCACAGATACGCAGTATTTT
d_gene: TRBD1
abundance: -
j_gene: TRBJ2-3
v_gene: TRBV2

CDR3aa: CASSQLTGAQETQYF
CDR3nt: TGCGCCAGCAGCCAACTGACAGGGGCCCAAGAGACCCAGTACTTC
d_gene: TRBD1
abundance: once
j_gene: TRBJ2-5
v_gene: TRBV4-1

CDR3aa: CASSPPGTSHYEQYF
CDR3nt: TGTGCCAGCAGTCCCCCCGGGACTAGCCATTACGAGCAGTACTTC
d_gene: TRBD2
abundance: -
j_gene: TRBJ2-7
v_gene: TRBV28

CDR3aa: CASSPRGYTEAFF
CDR3nt: TGTGCCAGCAGTCCTCGCGGTTACACTGAAGCTTTCTTT
d_gene: -
abundance: -
j_gene: TRBJ1-1
v_gene: TRBV6-5

CDR3aa: CSVEDYRGSSYEQYF
CDR3nt: TGCAGCGTTGAGGACTATCGCGGGAGCTCCTACGAGCAGTACTTC
d_gene: TRBD2
abundance: -
j_gene: TRBJ2-7
v_gene: TRBV29-1

CDR3aa: CASSGGSGNTIYF
CDR3nt: TGTGCCAGCAGTGGTGGCAGTGGAAACACCATATATTTT
d_gene: -
abundance: -
j_gene: TRBJ1-3
v_gene: TRBV6-1

CDR3aa: CASRSGLYNEQFF
CDR3nt: TGTGCCAGCAGATCGGGACTCTACAATGAGCAGTTCTTC
d_gene: -
abundance: -
j_gene: TRBJ2-1
v_gene: TRBV28

CDR3aa: CASSLRLAGGNEQFF
CDR3nt: TGTGCCAGCAGTTTAAGACTAGCGGGAGGTAATGAGCAGTTCTTC
d_gene: TRBD2
abundance: -
j_gene: TRBJ2-1
v_gene: TRBV28

CDR3aa: CASSLFAGGPHEQFF
CDR3nt: TGTGCCAGCAGTTTGTTTGCGGGAGGGCCTCATGAGCAGTTCTTC
d_gene: TRBD2
abundance: -
j_gene: TRBJ2-1
v_gene: TRBV28

CDR3aa: CASRQSEAAEAFF
CDR3nt: TGCGCCAGCAGACAAAGTGAGGCCGCTGAAGCTTTCTTT
d_gene: -
abundance: -
j_gene: TRBJ1-1
v_gene: TRBV4-1

CDR3aa: CASSYQGLRDTSYGYTF
CDR3nt: TGTGCCAGCAGCTACCAAGGGCTACGGGACACGAGTTATGGCTACACCTTC
d_gene: -
abundance: -
j_gene: TRBJ1-2
v_gene: TRBV7-2

CDR3aa: CASSQDVLPSGVRETQYF
CDR3nt: TGTGCCAGCAGCCAAGATGTGCTTCCCAGCGGGGTTCGAGAGACCCAGTACTTC
d_gene: TRBD2
abundance: -
j_gene: TRBJ2-5
v_gene: TRBV4-2

CDR3aa: CASSLSNTEAFF
CDR3nt: TGTGCCAGCAGTTTATCCAACACTGAAGCTTTCTTT
d_gene: -
abundance: -
j_gene: TRBJ1-1
v_gene: TRBV28

CDR3aa: CASILSGSSYEQYF
CDR3nt: TGTGCCAGCATCCTAAGCGGGAGCAGCTACGAGCAGTACTTC
d_gene: TRBD2
abundance: once
j_gene: TRBJ2-7
v_gene: TRBV6-1

CDR3aa: CASSRGLAGGLDEQFF
CDR3nt: TGCGCCAGCAGCCGCGGACTAGCGGGAGGGTTAGATGAGCAGTTCTTC
d_gene: TRBD2
abundance: -
j_gene: TRBJ2-1
v_gene: TRBV4-1

CDR3aa: CASSQETHGGYNEQFF
CDR3nt: TGTGCCAGCAGTCAAGAAACTCACGGAGGCTACAATGAGCAGTTCTTC
d_gene: -
abundance: -
j_gene: TRBJ2-1
v_gene: TRBV7-7

CDR3aa: CASLAGVGGRYSTDTQYF
CDR3nt: TGTGCCAGTTTGGCAGGGGTCGGCGGGAGGTATAGCACAGATACGCAGTATTTT
d_gene: TRBD2
abundance: -
j_gene: TRBJ2-3
v_gene: TRBV7-9

CDR3aa: CASKQVNDYEQYF
CDR3nt: TGTGCCAGTAAACAGGTGAACGACTACGAGCAGTACTTC
d_gene: -
abundance: -
j_gene: TRBJ2-7
v_gene: TRBV19

CDR3aa: CASSFFREGNEKLFF
CDR3nt: TGTGCCAGCAGTTTCTTCAGGGAGGGTAATGAAAAACTGTTTTTT
d_gene: -
abundance: -
j_gene: TRBJ1-4
v_gene: TRBV28

CDR3aa: CASSVEGDYGYTF
CDR3nt: TGTGCCAGCAGCGTAGAAGGGGACTATGGCTACACCTTC
d_gene: -
abundance: -
j_gene: TRBJ1-2
v_gene: TRBV9

CDR3aa: CASSDFIQQGDTQYF
CDR3nt: TGTGCCAGCAGTGATTTCATCCAGCAGGGTGATACGCAGTATTTT
d_gene: -
abundance: -
j_gene: TRBJ2-3
v_gene: TRBV6-1

CDR3aa: CASSLHPGLAGSPQETQYF
CDR3nt: TGTGCCAGCAGCCTTCATCCGGGACTAGCAGGATCCCCCCAAGAGACCCAGTACTTC
d_gene: -
abundance: -
j_gene: TRBJ2-5
v_gene: TRBV21-1

CDR3aa: CASSPGQGPEEGEKLFF
CDR3nt: TGCGCCAGCAGCCCCGGACAGGGCCCCGAAGAGGGTGAAAAACTGTTTTTT
d_gene: TRBD1
abundance: once
j_gene: TRBJ1-4
v_gene: TRBV5-1

CDR3aa: CASSLWPLAGGPLSYEQYF
CDR3nt: TGTGCCAGCAGCTTATGGCCACTAGCGGGAGGGCCTCTCTCCTACGAGCAGTACTTC
d_gene: TRBD2
abundance: -
j_gene: TRBJ2-7
v_gene: TRBV13

CDR3aa: CASSFGLAGSGDTQYF
CDR3nt: TGTGCCAGCAGCTTCGGACTAGCGGGATCAGGAGATACGCAGTATTTT
d_gene: TRBD2
abundance: -
j_gene: TRBJ2-3
v_gene: TRBV13

CDR3aa: CASSPGGANVLTF
CDR3nt: TGTGCCAGCAGCCCAGGAGGGGCCAACGTCCTGACTTTC
d_gene: -
abundance: -
j_gene: TRBJ2-6
v_gene: TRBV7-3

CDR3aa: CASSPKTPTRQYEQYF
CDR3nt: TGTGCCAGCAGCCCAAAGACCCCAACTAGACAGTACGAGCAGTACTTC
d_gene: -
abundance: -
j_gene: TRBJ2-7
v_gene: TRBV7-9

CDR3aa: CSVGEQGPYEQYF
CDR3nt: TGCAGCGTGGGTGAACAGGGCCCCTACGAGCAGTACTTC
d_gene: -
abundance: -
j_gene: TRBJ2-7
v_gene: TRBV29-1

CDR3aa: CASSIRVTGNTIYF
CDR3nt: TGTGCCAGCAGCATCAGGGTCACTGGAAACACCATATATTTT
d_gene: -
abundance: -
j_gene: TRBJ1-3
v_gene: TRBV13

CDR3aa: CASTGTGLEQYF
CDR3nt: TGCGCCAGCACAGGGACAGGGCTCGAGCAGTACTTC
d_gene: TRBD1
abundance: once
j_gene: TRBJ2-7
v_gene: TRBV10-2

CDR3aa: CASSVGTSGSNNRFF
CDR3nt: TGTGCCAGCAGCGTAGGGACTAGCGGGAGTAACAATCGGTTCTTC
d_gene: TRBD2
abundance: -
j_gene: TRBJ2-1
v_gene: TRBV5-8

CDR3aa: CASSQAADYEQYF
CDR3nt: TGTGCCAGCAGCCAGGCCGCCGATTACGAGCAGTACTTC
d_gene: -
abundance: -
j_gene: TRBJ2-7
v_gene: TRBV7-8

CDR3aa: CASMAGSDGYTF
CDR3nt: TGTGCCAGCATGGCAGGGTCAGATGGCTACACCTTC
d_gene: -
abundance: -
j_gene: TRBJ1-2
v_gene: TRBV6-5

CDR3aa: CASSVEGLNEQFF
CDR3nt: TGTGCCAGCAGCGTAGAGGGACTCAATGAGCAGTTCTTC
d_gene: -
abundance: -
j_gene: TRBJ2-1
v_gene: TRBV9

CDR3aa: CASSYGQNSYEQYF
CDR3nt: TGTGCCAGCAGTTACGGACAAAACTCCTACGAGCAGTACTTC
d_gene: -
abundance: once
j_gene: TRBJ2-7
v_gene: TRBV6-5

CDR3aa: CASSLASNPYEQYF
CDR3nt: TGTGCCAGCAGCTTAGCGAGTAATCCCTACGAGCAGTACTTC
d_gene: -
abundance: -
j_gene: TRBJ2-7
v_gene: TRBV7-2

CDR3aa: CASSHQPRGGDEQYF
CDR3nt: TGCGCCAGCAGCCACCAACCGCGAGGGGGCGACGAGCAGTACTTC
d_gene: TRBD1
abundance: -
j_gene: TRBJ2-7
v_gene: TRBV4-1

CDR3aa: CASSLDLGDTEAFF
CDR3nt: TGTGCCAGCAGCTTGGACCTGGGAGACACTGAAGCTTTCTTT
d_gene: -
abundance: -
j_gene: TRBJ1-1
v_gene: TRBV5-4

CDR3aa: CASSPPGLVNYGYTF
CDR3nt: TGTGCCAGCAGCCCCCCAGGACTTGTTAACTATGGCTACACCTTC
d_gene: -
abundance: -
j_gene: TRBJ1-2
v_gene: TRBV6-1

CDR3aa: CASTLGTSGYNEQFF
CDR3nt: TGTGCCAGCACCCTGGGGACTAGCGGGTACAATGAGCAGTTCTTC
d_gene: TRBD2
abundance: -
j_gene: TRBJ2-1
v_gene: TRBV5-6

CDR3aa: CASSMGWLGGRTYNEQFF
CDR3nt: TGTGCCAGTAGTATGGGATGGTTAGGGGGCCGGACCTACAATGAGCAGTTCTTC
d_gene: TRBD1
abundance: -
j_gene: TRBJ2-1
v_gene: TRBV19

CDR3aa: CSVVERGSSASTGELFF
CDR3nt: TGCAGCGTTGTGGAGCGCGGGAGTAGCGCGAGCACCGGGGAGCTGTTTTTT
d_gene: TRBD2
abundance: -
j_gene: TRBJ2-2
v_gene: TRBV29-1

CDR3aa: CAISDPGADTQYF
CDR3nt: TGTGCCATCAGTGACCCGGGGGCGGATACGCAGTATTTT
d_gene: -
abundance: once
j_gene: TRBJ2-3
v_gene: TRBV10-3

CDR3aa: CASSQDQTVGVRSYEQYF
CDR3nt: TGCGCCAGCAGCCAAGATCAGACAGTGGGGGTTAGATCGTACGAGCAGTACTTC
d_gene: -
abundance: -
j_gene: TRBJ2-7
v_gene: TRBV4-1

CDR3aa: CASSPGPTQYF
CDR3nt: TGTGCCAGCAGTCCGGGACCTACGCAGTATTTT
d_gene: -
abundance: -
j_gene: TRBJ2-3
v_gene: TRBV7-9